These T cell receptor beta chains were read from a single sample in a study of beta chain features in type 1 diabetes. TCRdb keeps only in-frame clones here, not all; method: immunoSEQ multiplex PCR. The repertoire holds a few hundred thousand clones, under 20% seen once, with about 0.08% in the top ten. Sequenced material: naive CD4+ T cells from blood. Receptor source: a young man with type 1 diabetes. Each CDR3 is given without its conserved first and last residue. A D gene is named only where the DNA matches it firmly.

D gene,J gene,V gene,CDR3 protein
TRBD2,TRBJ2-4,TRBV9,ASSGGPSGTLEY
TRBD2,TRBJ2-7,TRBV29-1,SAGLAGLYEQY
TRBD1,TRBJ2-7,TRBV7-2,ASSRTGQYEQY
TRBD1,TRBJ1-4,TRBV9,ASSVAQGAGEKLF
NA,TRBJ2-1,TRBV7-6,ASSRGNEQF
NA,TRBJ2-5,TRBV25-1,ASKEQTYQETQY
TRBD2,TRBJ2-2,TRBV19,ASSRTSGVNTGELF
NA,TRBJ2-7,TRBV30,AWSVLAYTYEQY
NA,TRBJ2-1,TRBV4-3,ASSQGDSSYNEQF
NA,TRBJ1-1,TRBV30,AWSPGPYTEAF
NA,TRBJ2-7,TRBV27,ASSILRGEQY
TRBD1,TRBJ2-7,TRBV6-5,ASSLPGQTYEQY
TRBD1,TRBJ1-1,TRBV29-1,SARDRGRDTEAF
NA,TRBJ2-7,TRBV30,AWRGDPRSSYEQY